This T cell receptor beta chain was recorded in a study of cytomegalovirus exposure and HLA in healthy donors (dated by TCRdb to 2016 to 2017). Background on the whole study: An earlier analysis of a few hundred of the donors reported approximately 260 Gb of sequence data and some 110 million unique TCR beta sequences obtained from around 190 million T cells. Approximately 330 gigabases of sequencing data and around 80 million unique TCR sequences made up an early release that covered several hundred HLA-typed donors. Of the roughly 400 genotyped donors, about 80% fell in the genetic ancestry cluster associated with self-reported Caucasian donors. The study aimed to test whether signatures of past pathogen exposure could be identified by cataloging public T cell receptors. The T cell repertoires of around 730 subjects were profiled by immunosequencing and related to cytomegalovirus serostatus. In addition to the first cohort of 666 subjects, a separate validation cohort of 120 different subjects was used. To predict cytomegalovirus infection status, the study combined high-throughput TCR immunosequencing, statistical association of individual TCRs with disease status, and machine learning. To study patterns of TCR occurrence, a later analysis re-analyzed previously published TCR beta repertoires from around 670 donors and added high-resolution HLA genotyping. In the later analysis, no new phenotypic data were used to find candidate immune exposures; instead, reliance was placed on TCR beta sequences and their occurrence across donors. An earlier analysis of about 620 of the donors applied high-throughput TCR beta sequencing to assess whether each TCR beta V gene segment acted as functional or pseudogenic. Alongside the repertoire data, information on donor age, sex, ethnicity and CMV serostatus was compiled. A later genetic analysis took genome-wide SNP genotypes for about three fifths of the roughly 670 donors and used that subset as a discovery cohort. Every discovery cohort repertoire had been produced on one sequencing platform. Class I and class II HLA loci were covered by the typing at four-digit resolution. Typing coverage varied by locus: 629-630 donors for A, B, C, DRB1 and DQB1; more than 500 for DQA1; nearly 610 for DPA1; approximately 450 for DPB1. Because of strong linkage in the cohort, a few DR-DQ haplotypes were treated as single units for association and clustering. Among 398 genotyped donors of the cohort, an average of around 240,000 unique TCR beta nucleotide sequences were sequenced per donor, around 20% of them non-productive. Summary of the overall study and its limitations: A further reported finding was that TCR beta sequences accurately predicted the HLA-A and HLA-B alleles for most subjects in the first cohort. Immune exposure information for the cohort was limited to CMV serostatus. An association between a missense DCLRE1C variant and V-gene and J-gene trimming of TCR beta chains was found in a later genetic analysis and replicated in an independent cohort. Because counts were too low, roughly 16 rarely observed V segments, including chromosome 9 orphons, were excluded from the earlier analysis of 587 of the donors. The classifier was reported to diagnose cytomegalovirus status with high specificity and sensitivity in both the original cohort and the validation cohort. Specific HLA alleles were associated with 15,000 to 20,000 TCR beta sequences at a false discovery rate of 0.05 in a later analysis. Correlated functional status among segregating V segments might be attributable to linkage disequilibrium, but an unknown experimental factor could not be ruled out. In a later analysis, most CMV-associated TCR beta chains were found to appear HLA-restricted, with HLA associations seemingly driven largely by CMV exposure. According to a later genetic analysis, donors in an Asian-associated ancestry cluster had fewer N-insertions in productive TCRs than the approximately 710-donor mean. An earlier analysis of around 600 of the donors showed that most TCR beta V segments appeared in productive rearrangements either about 87% or about 30% of the time, which broadly matched IMGT annotations. A later analysis found that HLA-associated TCR beta chains were more clonally expanded and had lower generation probabilities than equally common non-associated chains. A group of highly shared sequence variants was considered likely to be a technical artifact of the sequencing pipeline. HLA typing was unavailable for some donors at each locus, so association tests used only the typed subset. A few of the identified cytomegalovirus-associated TCR beta chains were confirmed in vitro to be specific for cytomegalovirus antigens. In a later analysis, several top co-occurrence clusters were reported to appear linked to parvovirus B19, influenza, CMV and Epstein-Barr virus. When HLA alleles, especially DR and DQ, strongly co-occurred, attributing TCR associations to individual alleles was difficult. In a later analysis, the rate of TCR association differed among HLA loci, with DRB1 alleles having the most associated TCRs and HLA-C alleles having the fewest. In this cohort, only TCR beta chains were sequenced, and detectable features were limited by the absence of alpha or paired-chain data. The study listed 164 TCR beta chains as associated with cytomegalovirus. Sequencing depth was assumed to be roughly uniform across donors in the presence/absence analyses, though that assumption may not hold. It was suggested by the authors that the approach could potentially be generalized to other disease states and immunological phenotypes. Some IMGT-functional V segments, including TRBV6-2 and TRBV6-3, could not be told apart with the 87-base-pair reads, so those segments were excluded. Most TCR sequences were observed very rarely across donors, whereas some public TCRs were present in many individuals.

Libraries were constructed by the immunoSEQ multiplex PCR assay. A mixture of 60 forward primers for TCR Vbeta segments and 13 reverse primers for TCR Jbeta segments was used in the multiplex PCR. The CDR3 region of rearranged TCR beta genes was amplified from genomic DNA with a multiplex PCR assay. Amplified TCR beta libraries were sequenced as 87-base-pair reads on the Illumina HiSeq System. Regarding the original processing steps: A later analysis counted 75 million to 100 million unique TCR beta chains across the roughly 700 repertoires, and some 11 million of these chains were shared by at least two donors. To remove PCR and sequencing errors, raw reads were error-corrected and collapsed into unique sequences using a nearest-neighbor algorithm that merged closely related sequences. CDR3 sequences were aligned to IMGT reference sequences to assign V, D and J gene segments. For a sequence to be retained, a match of at least six nucleotides to both a V gene segment and a J gene segment was required. A rearrangement was called productive if the CDR3 had no stop codons and remained in frame with V and J, and every other rearrangement was called non-productive. CDR3 was defined by IMGT convention, running from the second conserved V-encoded cysteine to the conserved J-encoded phenylalanine. Sequences without an unambiguous match to a single V gene segment were excluded from the earlier analysis of 500 to 700 of the donors. An earlier analysis of 587 of the donors classified V segments as functional when productive rearrangements were above 56.7% and as segregating when the standard deviation between donors was above 5%. To diagnose cytomegalovirus status from the catalog of TCR beta chain sequences, a statistical classification framework was built. In a later analysis, TCR nucleotide sequences were compared against IMGT/GENE-DB human TR gene sequences so that V and J genes could be assigned. The TCRdist pipeline was used in a later analysis to assign CDR3 sequences and most-parsimonious VDJ recombination scenarios. In a later analysis, every TCR beta chain was defined by the combination of its CDR3 amino acid sequence and its V-gene family, and reads without a unique V-gene family were dropped. In a later analysis, fewer than 650 highly shared, low-generation-probability nucleotide sequences were removed to address suspected cross-contamination and a sequencing artifact. A later analysis calculated a clonal expansion index for each public chain from normalized within-repertoire ranks of inferred template counts. Generation probabilities in a later analysis came from a VDJ recombination model fitted to out-of-frame rearrangements, and those results were checked against IGoR. A later analysis scored TCR-TCR, TCR-HLA and TCR-CMV co-occurrence with hypergeometric tests, applying a repertoire-size bias correction to TCR pairs. False discovery rates were estimated in a later analysis by permuting HLA or CMV assignments 20 times. In a later analysis, co-occurring TCRs were grouped using DBSCAN, and TCRdist sequence similarity was added for clustering within HLA-allele-positive subsets. For co-occurrence clustering, repertoires with fewer than 30,000 or more than 120,000 public chains were excluded, along with several repertoires with anomalous nucleotide sharing. TCRdb carries this immuneACCESS record with in-frame sequences only. Its versions omit some clonotypes, under half of them owing to an unresolved V gene in the studies checked, with the rest unexplained. That table gives V, J and clone size, and the DNA gave D and trimming. A total of some 190,000 clones appear in this sample, about 82% of them only once. The ten biggest clones cover 1.5% to 2% of the sample.

Counted from cysteine to phenylalanine, this CDR3 has 13 amino acids. The CDR3 DNA has 39 bases and is translated from base 1. As encoded in the germline V gene (reference sequence), CDR1 is LNHNV while CDR2 is YYDKDF. V and J are truncated by 1 base and 3 bases respectively, leaving an intervening sequence of 4 bases. Notes on this clone: The antigen it recognizes is unknown. No base qualities exist here, and no much larger clone lies one base off it.

The cohort comprised some 680 healthy bone marrow donors. At the time of sampling, all cohort members were nominally healthy, though unrecorded immune exposures were likely present. The donor tested CMV seronegative and was one of the 352 seronegative cohort members. A peripheral blood sample was provided by each donor, and peripheral blood mononuclear cells were used for TCR beta sequencing. The Qiagen DNeasy Blood Extraction Kit was used to extract genomic DNA from the blood cell samples. The rearrangement joined TRBV15 to TRBJ1-3; the D segment cannot be called with confidence. The sequence derives from a young woman in good health and CMV-seronegative. Sequencing used PBMCs. The CDR3 loop reads CATSRVHGNTIYF. The sequenced DNA: TGTGCCACCAGCAGAGTTCATGGAAACACCATATATTTT.